The rows below give T cell receptor beta chains drawn from one sample of a study of cytomegalovirus exposure and HLA in healthy donors. Sequencing used immunoSEQ multiplex PCR; TCRdb keeps in-frame clones, though not all of them. The sample lists tens of thousands of clones, roughly 79% occurring once. The sequenced material came from PBMCs. The receptors come from a woman aged 40 to 50 in good health and CMV-seropositive. The CDR3 runs from the conserved cysteine through the conserved F or W. D genes are given only for firm matches. The listing skips clone size in some rows; elsewhere it reads once, few, many or a size class.

clone_size d_call j_call v_call cdr3_aa cdr3_nt
NA NA TRBJ1-1 TRBV7-8 CASSLTRDTEAFF TGTGCCAGCAGCTTAACCAGGGACACTGAAGCTTTCTTT
NA NA TRBJ1-5 TRBV6-5 CATTDRVRGQPQHF TGTGCCACCACCGACCGCGTTAGGGGTCAGCCCCAGCATTTT
NA TRBD2 TRBJ2-7 TRBV28 CASSFYPGLVGGGANEQYF TGTGCCAGCAGTTTTTATCCGGGACTAGTAGGAGGTGGGGCTAACGAGCAGTACTTC
NA NA TRBJ1-1 TRBV30 CAWSTANTEAFF TGTGCCTGGAGTACAGCGAACACTGAAGCTTTCTTT
NA TRBD1 TRBJ1-5 TRBV5-4 CASSLGTGKGQPQHF TGTGCCAGCAGCCTTGGGACAGGAAAGGGTCAGCCCCAGCATTTT
few TRBD1 TRBJ1-1 TRBV10-3 CAISESGQGGEAFF TGTGCCATCAGTGAATCGGGACAGGGGGGGGAAGCTTTCTTT
NA TRBD1 TRBJ2-2 TRBV18 CASSPGGQRNTGELFF TGTGCCAGCTCACCAGGGGGACAGAGAAACACCGGGGAGCTGTTTTTT
NA TRBD1 TRBJ1-1 TRBV28 CASRGTGWDTEAFF TGTGCCAGCAGGGGGACAGGGTGGGACACTGAAGCTTTCTTT
NA TRBD2 TRBJ2-1 TRBV6-4 CASSETSGGPHEQFF TGTGCCAGCAGTGAGACTAGCGGGGGGCCCCATGAGCAGTTCTTC
NA TRBD2 TRBJ2-7 TRBV5-6 CASSSTSGGTYEQYF TGTGCCAGCAGCTCCACTAGCGGGGGAACCTACGAGCAGTACTTC
NA TRBD1 TRBJ2-7 TRBV29-1 CSVTGTGAGEQYF TGCAGCGTGACCGGGACAGGTGCAGGCGAGCAGTACTTC
NA NA TRBJ2-1 TRBV5-1 CASSLLDSVNEQFF TGCGCCAGCAGCTTATTAGACAGCGTCAATGAGCAGTTCTTC
NA NA TRBJ2-7 TRBV30 CAWSGWVEGNYEQYF TGTGCCTGGAGTGGCTGGGTGGAGGGAAATTACGAGCAGTACTTC
NA TRBD1 TRBJ1-2 TRBV19 CASSGDRGGYGYTF TGTGCCAGTAGCGGGGACAGGGGAGGCTATGGCTACACCTTC
NA NA TRBJ1-5 TRBV6-5 CASSLFQRQPQHF TGTGCCAGCAGCCTGTTCCAGCGGCAGCCCCAGCATTTT
NA NA TRBJ2-5 TRBV18 CASSTSTQGTRETQYF TGTGCCAGCTCAACCAGTACACAGGGGACTCGAGAGACCCAGTACTTC
NA TRBD2 TRBJ2-2 TRBV18 CASSPRPSGRYTNTGELFF TGTGCCAGCTCACCAAGGCCTAGCGGGAGGTACACGAACACCGGGGAGCTGTTTTTT
NA NA TRBJ1-1 TRBV13 CASSFTGDMNTEAFF TGTGCCAGCAGCTTCACAGGAGATATGAACACTGAAGCTTTCTTT
NA NA TRBJ2-1 TRBV10-1 CASSTAVGEQFF TGCGCCAGCAGTACAGCGGTCGGTGAGCAGTTCTTC
NA TRBD1 TRBJ2-7 TRBV28 CASSITLQGYEQYF TGTGCCAGCAGTATCACATTACAGGGGTACGAGCAGTACTTC